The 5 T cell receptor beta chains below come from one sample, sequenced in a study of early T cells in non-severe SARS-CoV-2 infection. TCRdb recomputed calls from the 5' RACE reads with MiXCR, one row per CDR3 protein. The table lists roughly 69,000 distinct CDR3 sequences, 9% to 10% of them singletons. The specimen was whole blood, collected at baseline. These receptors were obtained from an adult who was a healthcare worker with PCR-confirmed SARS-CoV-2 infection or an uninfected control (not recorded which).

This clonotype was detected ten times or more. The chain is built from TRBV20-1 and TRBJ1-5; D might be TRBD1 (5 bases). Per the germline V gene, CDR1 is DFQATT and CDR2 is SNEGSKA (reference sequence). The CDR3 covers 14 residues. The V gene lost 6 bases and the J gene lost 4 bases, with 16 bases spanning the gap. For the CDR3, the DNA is TGCAGTGCCACCAGAGGTGGGGCAAATCAGCCCCAGCATTTT. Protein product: CSATRGGANQPQHF.

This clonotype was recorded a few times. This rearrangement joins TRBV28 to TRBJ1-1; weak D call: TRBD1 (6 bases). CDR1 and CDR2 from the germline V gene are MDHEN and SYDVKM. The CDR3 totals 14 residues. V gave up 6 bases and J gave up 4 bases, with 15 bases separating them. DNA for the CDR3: TGTGCCAGCAGCCTCAGCGGACAGTCCACTGAAGCTTTCTTT. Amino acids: CASSLSGQSTEAFF.

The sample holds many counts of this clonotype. The CDR3 spells CASSPNRDSLYGYTF. CDR3 bases: TGTGCCAGCTCACCAAACAGGGACAGCCTCTATGGCTACACCTTC. The J gene is TRBJ1-2, the V gene TRBV18, with TRBD1 matching over 7 bases. Germline CDR1 and CDR2: KGHSH and LQKENI. J was trimmed by 4 bases and V by 2 bases; bases with no gene match: 7. There are 15 residues in the CDR3.

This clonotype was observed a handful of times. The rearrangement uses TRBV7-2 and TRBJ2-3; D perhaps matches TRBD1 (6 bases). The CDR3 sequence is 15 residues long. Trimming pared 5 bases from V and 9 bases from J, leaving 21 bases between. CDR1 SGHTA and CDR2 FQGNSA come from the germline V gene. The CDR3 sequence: CASSRKLPGHQTQYF. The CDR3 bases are TGTGCCAGCAGCCGAAAACTGCCGGGACATCAAACGCAGTATTTT.

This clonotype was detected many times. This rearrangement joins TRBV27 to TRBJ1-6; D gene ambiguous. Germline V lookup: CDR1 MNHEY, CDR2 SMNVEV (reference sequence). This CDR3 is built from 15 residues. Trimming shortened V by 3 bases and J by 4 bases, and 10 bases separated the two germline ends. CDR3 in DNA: TGTGCCAGCAGTTTCGAACACTCATATAATTCACCCCTCCACTTT. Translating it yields CASSFEHSYNSPLHF.